This is a list of T cell receptor beta chains from one sample in a study of blood T cell repertoires in COVID-19. Produced via immunoSEQ multiplex PCR; TCRdb's table is partial and in-frame only. The sample gives more than 95,000 clones, 90% of which show up once; approximately 1.5% is in the top ten. The sequenced sample consisted of peripheral blood. All receptors come from a man between 60 and 75 years old with acute or convalescent COVID-19. CDR3s include the opening cysteine and the closing phenylalanine or tryptophan. D genes are given only for firm matches. Some rows mark clone size as missing; the rest say once, few, many or name a class of expanded clone.

TRBV28	TRBJ1-2	.	.	15	TGTGCCAGCAGTTTACCGGGACAAAGGTGGGGTGGCTACACCTTC	CASSLPGQRWGGYTF
TRBV5-6	TRBJ1-2	.	few	13	TGTGCCAGCAGCCTAGGTGTTAACTATGGCTACACCTTC	CASSLGVNYGYTF
TRBV23-1	TRBJ1-6	.	.	17	TGCGCCAGCAGTCAGGTTGTATGGAGAGACTCTAATTCACCCCTCCACTTT	CASSQVVWRDSNSPLHF
TRBV5-1	TRBJ1-6	.	.	14	TGCGCCAGCAGCTTCGTGGGGGCTGGTTCACCCCTCCACTTT	CASSFVGAGSPLHF
TRBV19	TRBJ1-1	.	.	16	TGTGCCAGTAGTATAGATCAAGGGGTGGGGAACACTGAAGCTTTCTTT	CASSIDQGVGNTEAFF
TRBV19	TRBJ2-1	.	.	17	TGTGCCAGTAGTACCCCCCAACTAGTGAGCTCCTACAATGAGCAGTTCTTC	CASSTPQLVSSYNEQFF
TRBV2	TRBJ1-1	.	.	14	TGTGCCAGCAGTGTAGAGGGAGAGAACACTGAAGCTTTCTTT	CASSVEGENTEAFF
TRBV19	TRBJ2-3	.	.	13	TGTGCCAGTAGTAGGGGTGGGGCGGATACGCAGTATTTT	CASSRGGADTQYF
TRBV5-8	TRBJ1-1	.	.	16	TGTGCCAGCAGCTTGGAAGAGGCATTCATGAACACTGAAGCTTTCTTT	CASSLEEAFMNTEAFF
TRBV30	TRBJ1-2	TRBD1	.	13	TGTGCCTGCCACCTCGGGACAGCATATGGCTACACCTTC	CACHLGTAYGYTF
TRBV19	TRBJ1-2	TRBD1	.	16	TGTGCCAGTAGTCCCCCGCGGGACAGACTTAGGAATGGCTACACCTTC	CASSPPRDRLRNGYTF
TRBV3-1/TRBV3-2	TRBJ1-1	.	.	13	TGTGCCAGCAGCCTAGGAGCGAACACTGAAGCTTTCTTT	CASSLGANTEAFF
TRBV3-1/TRBV3-2	TRBJ1-2	.	.	17	TGTGCCAGCAGCCAAGATCTTGCGGCGCAACGGGGTTATGGCTACACCTTC	CASSQDLAAQRGYGYTF
TRBV28	TRBJ1-5	TRBD1	.	15	TGTGCCAGCCATTTCTCTGACAGGGAAGGTCAGCCCCAGCATTTT	CASHFSDREGQPQHF
TRBV13	TRBJ1-2	TRBD1	.	14	TGTGCCAGCAGGTTTACAGGGGGCATCTATGGCTACACCTTC	CASRFTGGIYGYTF
TRBV7-2	TRBJ1-5	.	.	13	TGTGCCAGCAGCTGGGAGCGCAATCAGCCCCAGCATTTT	CASSWERNQPQHF
TRBV19	TRBJ1-1	.	once	18	TGTGCCAGTAGTATAGATCCGAGGCGGGGCCCAGGATTCGCTGAAGCTTTCTTT	CASSIDPRRGPGFAEAFF
TRBV5-1	TRBJ1-5	.	.	14	TGCGCCAGCAGCTTGACAGGGCCAAATCAGCCCCAGCATTTT	CASSLTGPNQPQHF
TRBV30	TRBJ1-4	TRBD1	.	16	TGTGCCTGGGCGACAGGGGCAGGGAGGGGTTTCGAAAAACTGTTTTTT	CAWATGAGRGFEKLFF
TRBV10-3	TRBJ1-1	TRBD1	few	13	TGTGCCACCGGACAGGGCAGGGACACTGAAGCTTTCTTT	CATGQGRDTEAFF
TRBV5-6	TRBJ1-2	.	.	13	TGTGCCAGCAGCTCCGGTCCTAACTATGGCTACACCTTC	CASSSGPNYGYTF
TRBV10-3	TRBJ2-7	TRBD2	.	16	TGTGCCAGATACCGGGGGGGCAAACCTCTCATATACGAGCAGTACTTC	CARYRGGKPLIYEQYF
TRBV10-1	TRBJ2-5	.	once	14	TGCGCCAGCAGTGAGCCCCCGAGGAGTGAGACCCAGTACTTC	CASSEPPRSETQYF
TRBV10-1	TRBJ2-5	TRBD1	.	15	TGCGCCAGCAGTGAGGCAGGGGGCTCGGAGGAGACCCAGTACTTC	CASSEAGGSEETQYF
TRBV6-5	TRBJ1-1	.	few	15	TGTGCCAGCAGCCACGGGGGACTTATGAACACTGAAGCTTTCTTT	CASSHGGLMNTEAFF
TRBV6-6	TRBJ1-5	.	.	13	TGTGCCAGCTCAGAACAGGACAATCAGCCCCAGCATTTT	CASSEQDNQPQHF
TRBV7-9	TRBJ1-5	.	.	17	TGTGCCAGCAGCTTAGGTCGGGGGAGATTTAGCAATCAGCCCCAGCATTTT	CASSLGRGRFSNQPQHF
TRBV7-2	TRBJ1-2	.	.	13	TGTGCCAGCAGCTCCTCCCTGAGGGATGGCTACACCTTC	CASSSSLRDGYTF
TRBV5-1	TRBJ2-7	.	.	17	TGCGCCAGCAGCTTGGGATCATTAGGCCCCAAGACGGGCGAGCAGTACTTC	CASSLGSLGPKTGEQYF
TRBV30	TRBJ2-5	TRBD2	.	14	TGTGCCTGGAGACAAGCGGGGGCGAAAGAGACCCAGTACTTC	CAWRQAGAKETQYF
TRBV9	TRBJ2-1	TRBD2	.	20	TGTGCCAGCAGCGTCGCAAGTACTAGCGGGGGGGCCATGAGCTACAATGAGCAGTTCTTC	CASSVASTSGGAMSYNEQFF
TRBV2	TRBJ2-5	TRBD1	.	14	TGTGCCATCCCCAGAATCGACAGGGGAGAGACCCAGTACTTC	CAIPRIDRGETQYF
TRBV5-1	TRBJ2-3	TRBD1	.	15	TGCGCCAGCAGCTTAGAGGACAGGGACCCAGATACGCAGTATTTT	CASSLEDRDPDTQYF
TRBV7-2	TRBJ1-2	.	.	12	TGTGCCAGCAGCGCTTACGGTGGTGGCTACACCTTC	CASSAYGGGYTF
TRBV5-1	TRBJ2-3	.	.	15	TGCGCCAGCAGCTTGGGGCAGGGAAGGTCAGATACGCAGTATTTT	CASSLGQGRSDTQYF
TRBV10-3	TRBJ2-5	TRBD1	few	15	TGTGCCATCAGTGAGTTGACAGGGAACCAAGAGACCCAGTACTTC	CAISELTGNQETQYF
TRBV27	TRBJ1-6	.	few	16	TGTGCCAGCAGTTTCGCGGGTGACCCCCAGAATTCACCCCTCCACTTT	CASSFAGDPQNSPLHF
TRBV5-4	TRBJ1-1	TRBD1	.	14	TGTGCCAGCAGCTTGTCAGGGGGGAACACTGAAGCTTTCTTT	CASSLSGGNTEAFF
TRBV5-8	TRBJ1-6	TRBD1	.	14	TGTGCCAGCAGCCGGGGACAGTATAATTCACCCCTCCACTTT	CASSRGQYNSPLHF
TRBV7-9	TRBJ1-2	.	.	13	TGTGCCAGCAGCTTAAACAGCCCTTGGGGCTACACCTTC	CASSLNSPWGYTF
TRBV18	TRBJ1-4	TRBD1	.	15	TGTGCCAGCTCACCACAAGGGGGCGTTAATGAAAAACTGTTTTTT	CASSPQGGVNEKLFF
TRBV12-3/TRBV12-4	TRBJ2-1	TRBD1	.	13	TGTGCCAGCAGCTCTGGACAGGGCTATGAGCAGTTCTTC	CASSSGQGYEQFF
TRBV6-1	TRBJ2-3	TRBD2	once	16	TGTGCCAGCAGTGGGCTAGGCGGGGGGCGCACAGATACGCAGTATTTT	CASSGLGGGRTDTQYF
TRBV27	TRBJ1-4	TRBD1	.	14	TGTGCCAGCAGTTTCGACAGGGGGGGTGAAAAACTGTTTTTT	CASSFDRGGEKLFF